These T cell receptor beta chains were read from a single sample in a study of blood T cell repertoires in COVID-19. Assay: immunoSEQ multiplex PCR; the TCRdb copy retains only in-frame clones and omits some. The sample has roughly 180,000 clones, approximately 81% seen once; the top ten hold less than 20%. Input material: PBMCs or T cells enriched from blood (not recorded which). The source is a man aged 60-69 years who had recovered from COVID-19. The CDR3 runs from the conserved cysteine through the conserved F or W. A D gene is named only where the DNA matches it firmly. Size is stated for part of the rows, as once, few or many counts, or as a class when the clone is expanded.

TRBJ1-1 | once | NA | TRBV12-3/TRBV12-4 | CASSLNRDTEAFF | TGTGCCAGCAGTTTAAACAGGGACACTGAAGCTTTCTTT
TRBJ1-5 | NA | TRBD1 | TRBV5-6 | CASSLSGQGYQPQHF | TGTGCCAGCAGCTTGTCAGGACAGGGGTATCAGCCCCAGCATTTT
TRBJ2-5 | NA | TRBD1 | TRBV11-2 | CASSRDRETQYF | TGTGCCAGCAGCCGGGACAGAGAGACCCAGTACTTC
TRBJ2-5 | NA | TRBD1 | TRBV24-1 | CATSDTGQGAGETQYF | TGTGCCACCAGTGATACCGGACAGGGGGCGGGGGAGACCCAGTACTTC
TRBJ1-1 | NA | TRBD1 | TRBV5-5 | CASSLPATGMGTEAFF | TGTGCCAGCAGCTTGCCCGCGACAGGGATGGGCACTGAAGCTTTCTTT
TRBJ2-5 | NA | NA | TRBV5-1 | CASSLDSETQYF | TGCGCCAGCAGTTTGGATTCGGAGACCCAGTACTTC
TRBJ1-1 | NA | NA | TRBV7-2 | CASSRTAANTEAFF | TGTGCCAGCAGCCGGACAGCGGCTAACACTGAAGCTTTCTTT
TRBJ2-2 | NA | NA | TRBV6-5 | CASRRSTANTGELFF | TGTGCCAGCAGGAGAAGTACCGCGAACACCGGGGAGCTGTTTTTT
TRBJ2-3 | few | TRBD2 | TRBV5-1 | CASSSLPGLAGADTQYF | TGCGCCAGCAGCTCGCTCCCGGGACTAGCGGGAGCAGATACGCAGTATTTT
TRBJ1-2 | NA | TRBD1 | TRBV24-1 | CATSKTGNYGYTF | TGTGCCACCAGTAAGACAGGGAACTATGGCTACACCTTC
TRBJ1-2 | NA | NA | TRBV6-5 | CASTPRGGSFGYTF | TGTGCCAGCACCCCCCGGGGGGGCTCTTTTGGCTACACCTTC
TRBJ2-1 | few | NA | TRBV5-1 | CASSPFSAGTYNEQFF | TGCGCCAGCAGCCCGTTTTCGGCGGGAACGTACAATGAGCAGTTCTTC
TRBJ1-2 | once | TRBD1 | TRBV6-5 | CASSDPRTGHYGYTF | TGTGCCAGCAGCGACCCCCGGACAGGGCACTATGGCTACACCTTC